The present T cell receptor beta chain was sequenced within a study of naive and memory T cell subsets. V gave up 4 bases and J gave up 4 bases, with 16 bases separating them. Germline CDR1 reads SQVTM; CDR2 reads ANQGSEA. CDR3 length equals 14 residues. TCR cDNA received a 3' ligated oligonucleotide that carried a UMI. Whole blood, over 2 ml, came from adult healthy volunteers. Reverse transcription used DNase-treated unsorted total RNA, aiming for roughly 1 to 1000 ng. Study outcomes and limitations: Potentially, T cell activation and differentiation skew this RNA-based measurement.

This clonotype has a count of ten or more. Antigen specificity is unknown. Four PCR rounds used nested alpha and beta constant region primers plus the SP2 primer. For blood and skin samples, reverse transcription used TCR alpha and beta constant primers. TCRdb re-analysed the 5' RACE reads in MiXCR, keeping a single row per CDR3 protein. The sample comprises more than 50,000 distinct CDR3 sequences, 6.5% to 9% of which are singletons, and less than 20% rests with the top ten. This sequence originates from a female donor in good health. J is TRBJ1-1 and V is TRBV29-1; D unclear. The CDR3 DNA reads as TGCAGCGTTGGCCCGGTGGAGTCTTTCACTGAAGCTTTCTTT. It yields the protein CSVGPVESFTEAFF.